Shown below are 20 T cell receptor beta chains from a single sample sequenced in a study of monozygotic twins with inflammatory bowel disease (dated by TCRdb to the late 2010s). Library creation used 5' RACE. The listed sequencing device is Illumina HiSeq 2500. TCRdb reanalyzed the reads, keeping one entry per CDR3 protein sequence and omitting DNA. This specimen's table enumerates approximately 140,000 distinct CDR3 sequences. The ten largest clones capture 2% to 3% of the sample. Input material: blood. These receptors all come from a human donor with ulcerative colitis or Crohn's disease, or a healthy co-twin of an affected twin (not recorded which).

The genes are TRBV19 and TRBJ1-1; the D call of TRBD1 rests on TCRdb alone, since no DNA is present to check it. Germline V gene lookup returns CDR1 LNHDA and CDR2 SQIVND (reference sequence). The CDR3 is 16 amino acids. CDR3 region: CASRDVLSYLNTEAFF.

The V and J genes are TRBV20-1 and TRBJ2-7; the TRBD2 assignment by TCRdb is unverifiable without DNA. The CDR3 contains 16 residues. The germline V gene has CDR1 DFQATT and CDR2 SNEGSKA (reference sequence). CDR3 residues: CSASLPRSGVPYEQYF.

The V gene is TRBV12-3 or TRBV12-4, the J gene TRBJ1-6. This CDR3 comprises 12 residues. CDR3 sequence reads: CASSSGLSPLHF.

CDR3 in amino acids: CASSLSGQGDFETQYF. The V gene is TRBV7-3, the J gene TRBJ2-5; TCRdb reports TRBD1, a call that lacks DNA to check it against. The germline CDR1 and CDR2 sequences are SGHTA and FQGTGA. This CDR3 contains 16 residues.

The chain carries TRBV20-1 and TRBJ2-7; TCRdb's D call of TRBD1 is untestable without DNA. Germline V gene lookup returns CDR1 DFQATT and CDR2 SNEGSKA (reference sequence). This CDR3 has 14 amino acids. This CDR3 is CRARQGNIKSGQYF.

This chain connects TRBV7-2 to TRBJ2-7; no DNA is available, so the TRBD1 call from TCRdb remains unchecked. Germline loops: CDR1 SGHTA, CDR2 FQGNSA. The CDR3 is 14 residues long. This CDR3 reads CASSPGTGRDEQYF.

The rearrangement uses TRBV5-5 and TRBJ1-5. CDR1 SGHKS and CDR2 YYEKEE come from the germline V gene (reference sequence). The CDR3 sequence is 14 residues long. CDR3 region: CASSLAAGLQPQHF.

The chain couples TRBV7-9 to TRBJ2-2; TCRdb names TRBD2, which stays unverified in the absence of DNA. The CDR3 is 16 amino acids. The germline CDR1 and CDR2 sequences are SEHNR and FQNEAQ (reference sequence). The CDR3 sequence is CASSSSSGGGTGELFF. The variable domain in full, with the rest retrieved from reference TRBV7-9 and TRBJ2-2, is DTGVSQNPRHKITKRGQNVTFRCDPISEHNRLYWYRQTLGQGPEFLTYFQNEAQLEKSRLLSDRFSAERPKGSFSTLEIQRTEQGDSAMYLCASSSSSGGGTGELFFGEGSRLTVL.

The rearrangement uses TRBV12-3 or TRBV12-4 and TRBJ1-6. The CDR3 consists of 13 residues. The CDR3 reads CASSEGALSALHF.

The chain couples TRBV20-1 to TRBJ2-3; TCRdb proposes TRBD2, but this gene call is untestable without DNA. The germline V gene has CDR1 DFQATT and CDR2 SNEGSKA (reference sequence). The CDR3 covers 15 residues. CDR3 sequence: CSARGWRGGGDTQYF.

The gene calls are TRBV7-8 and TRBJ1-1. The CDR3 contains 15 residues. CDR1 and CDR2 (germline): SGHVS, FQNEAQ. The CDR3 here is CASSLSDTWNTEAFF.

This chain links TRBV4-1 with TRBJ2-3; without DNA, the TCRdb call of TRBD1 cannot be checked. The length of the CDR3 is 14 residues. Germline V gene data show CDR1 as MGHRA and CDR2 as YSYEKL. The CDR3 sequence is CASSHYPVLGAQYF.

This chain links TRBV4-3 with TRBJ1-2. The CDR3 consists of 17 residues. The germline V gene encodes CDR1 LGHNA and CDR2 YSLEER. The CDR3 loop reads CASSQGVGTRINYGYTF.

This chain links TRBV29-1 with TRBJ2-3; TCRdb returns TRBD2, unconfirmable since there is no DNA. Germline CDR1 SQVTM, CDR2 ANQGSEA. The CDR3 runs 18 residues. CDR3: CSVETGGRASTFTDTQYF.

The rearrangement joins TRBV7-2 to TRBJ1-1. Germline loops: CDR1 SGHTA, CDR2 FQGNSA. CDR3 length: 13 amino acids. CDR3 sequence: CASSVSLNTEAFF.

The V gene is TRBV5-1, the J gene TRBJ2-5; lacking DNA, the TRBD2 call made by TCRdb goes unchecked. CDR1 is SGHRS and CDR2 is YFSETQ in the germline V gene. The CDR3 has 17 amino acids. CDR3 residues: CASSLNAARENQETQYF.

The chain joins TRBV30 to TRBJ1-2; no DNA is available, so the TRBD1 call from TCRdb remains unchecked. The CDR3 has 16 amino acids. The V gene's germline CDR1 is GTSNPN and CDR2 SVGIG (reference sequence). The CDR3 protein is CAWSIRRTGPNYGYTF.

The CDR3 spells CASSLLGTSVISTDTQYF. V usage is TRBV5-1 and J usage is TRBJ2-3; no DNA is available, so the TRBD2 call from TCRdb remains unchecked. The CDR3 totals 18 residues. CDR1 and CDR2 (germline): SGHRS, YFSETQ.

The V call is TRBV9, the J call TRBJ2-1; checking the TCRdb D call of TRBD2 is not possible without DNA. The CDR3 length is 16 residues. Per germline, CDR1 SGDLS and CDR2 YYNGEE. CDR3 sequence: CASSVVQAGGIHEQFF.

The V gene is TRBV7-9, the J gene TRBJ2-1; the D gene TCRdb calls, TRBD2, cannot be checked with no DNA. CDR1 is SEHNR, CDR2 FQNEAQ, per germline (reference sequence). CDR3 length equals 16 residues. Here the CDR3 reads CASSPRGLAGYNEQFF.